The T cell receptor beta chain described here comes from a study of long-term antiretroviral therapy in people with HIV. Study-wide results and caveats: The study found that diversity rose after ART but stayed below transplant donor controls.

Sequencing used immunoSEQ v3.0 at survey level. Assay used: immunoSEQ multiplex PCR; TCRdb lists only in-frame clones, some missing. The repertoire has roughly 25,000 clones, about 79% of them found once; the top ten carry around 6%. In the case of this clone: The antigen is unknown.

The CDR3 is 14 amino acids. Trimming removed 6 bases from V and 5 bases from J; junction bases left unmatched: 5. Germline CDR1 and CDR2: SGHTS and YDEGEE. The chain has TRBV5-8 and TRBJ1-5; 10 bases align to TRBD1. The receptor was isolated from a man aged 30 to 39 with HIV. Sequencing was performed on unsorted PBMCs, taken 0.7 years before starting antiretroviral therapy. Here the CDR3 reads CASMQTGGHQPQHF. The CDR3 DNA reads as TGTGCCAGCATGCAGACAGGGGGCCATCAGCCCCAGCATTTT.